A selection of T cell receptor beta chains follows, all from one sample in a study of shared clonotypes between healthy human individuals. Only in-frame clones appear in the TCRdb table, and some are missing; sequencing was by immunoSEQ multiplex PCR. The table has millions of clones, approximately 95% seen once. The sequenced material came from naive CD4+ T cells from PBMCs. These receptor sequences come from a man between 18 and 35 years old in good health. Some clones in this sample may be carry-over from other donors' samples. Both conserved end residues are part of each CDR3. A D gene is named only where the DNA matches it firmly.

v_gene: TRBV28; d_gene: .; CDR3aa: CASSLRQYEQYF
v_gene: TRBV7-9; d_gene: .; CDR3aa: CASSLVELGEQYF
v_gene: TRBV27; d_gene: TRBD2; CDR3aa: CASSRLAGRHNEQFF
v_gene: TRBV28; d_gene: .; CDR3aa: CASTPGDMNYYEQYF
v_gene: TRBV5-1; d_gene: .; CDR3aa: CASSEEYEQYF
v_gene: TRBV4-3; d_gene: .; CDR3aa: CASSQVGSNTGELFF
v_gene: TRBV7-2; d_gene: TRBD2; CDR3aa: CASSPSGRVDTQYF
v_gene: TRBV7-3; d_gene: TRBD1; CDR3aa: CASSTSGTGEYEQYF
v_gene: TRBV2; d_gene: TRBD1; CDR3aa: CASGQGNQPQHF
v_gene: TRBV30; d_gene: .; CDR3aa: CAWSFMTAKGEKLFF
v_gene: TRBV29-1; d_gene: TRBD2; CDR3aa: CSVEGWLAGAILAKNIQYF
v_gene: TRBV5-1; d_gene: TRBD2; CDR3aa: CASSWVSGSGSNEQFF
v_gene: TRBV5-1; d_gene: TRBD1; CDR3aa: CASSPDRTGGNEKLFF
v_gene: TRBV6-5; d_gene: .; CDR3aa: CASSYSKSSYNSPLHF
v_gene: TRBV5-4; d_gene: .; CDR3aa: CASSPTSSNTGELFF
v_gene: TRBV5-1; d_gene: TRBD2; CDR3aa: CASSHGLVDDEQFF
v_gene: TRBV4-3; d_gene: TRBD2; CDR3aa: CASSQDRGGGETQYF
v_gene: TRBV19; d_gene: .; CDR3aa: CASSPRPGFVGELFF
v_gene: TRBV14; d_gene: TRBD1; CDR3aa: CASSQYQGAMNTEAFF
v_gene: TRBV7-2; d_gene: .; CDR3aa: CASSLAGTEQETQYF
v_gene: TRBV19; d_gene: TRBD2; CDR3aa: CASGESGRYYEQYF
v_gene: TRBV15; d_gene: TRBD2; CDR3aa: CATKAGGFSYEQYF
v_gene: TRBV6-5; d_gene: .; CDR3aa: CASSYSTVTSSYEQYF
v_gene: TRBV4-1; d_gene: TRBD1; CDR3aa: CASSQEDRDNQPQHF
v_gene: TRBV2; d_gene: .; CDR3aa: CASRAYLNTEAFF
v_gene: TRBV5-1; d_gene: .; CDR3aa: CASSFIRNTEAFF
v_gene: TRBV11-2; d_gene: TRBD1; CDR3aa: CASSLDHRDSRYLTEAFF
v_gene: TRBV27; d_gene: TRBD1; CDR3aa: CASSIQGGFSSYTF
v_gene: TRBV7-2; d_gene: .; CDR3aa: CASSLIGVNEKLFF
v_gene: TRBV5-1; d_gene: .; CDR3aa: CASSFATGSYNEQFF
v_gene: TRBV29-1; d_gene: .; CDR3aa: CSVGDSSKVYF
v_gene: TRBV18; d_gene: TRBD2; CDR3aa: CASSPLREGTDTQYF
v_gene: TRBV5-1; d_gene: .; CDR3aa: CASSLNPENSPLHF
v_gene: TRBV19; d_gene: .; CDR3aa: CASSSAGTHYEQYF
v_gene: TRBV7-9; d_gene: .; CDR3aa: CASSLDRGGYYEQYF
v_gene: TRBV5-1; d_gene: .; CDR3aa: CASSLGEWLNEQFF
v_gene: TRBV25-1; d_gene: TRBD1; CDR3aa: CASKPQGAQNTEAFF
v_gene: TRBV5-1; d_gene: TRBD1; CDR3aa: CASSLGRQGSYGYTF
v_gene: TRBV5-4; d_gene: .; CDR3aa: CASSLAVGTRETQYF
v_gene: TRBV15; d_gene: .; CDR3aa: CATSREPSRFGTYEQYF
v_gene: TRBV30; d_gene: .; CDR3aa: CACQGQETQYF
v_gene: TRBV5-1; d_gene: TRBD1; CDR3aa: CASSTGQGFQETQYF
v_gene: TRBV5-4; d_gene: TRBD2; CDR3aa: CASSLGASGRVYNEQFF
v_gene: TRBV7-9; d_gene: TRBD1; CDR3aa: CASSQQGTNSGNTIYF
v_gene: TRBV5-1; d_gene: .; CDR3aa: CASSFRGRDGASTDTQYF
v_gene: TRBV5-1; d_gene: TRBD2; CDR3aa: CASSSTSGATNEQFF
v_gene: TRBV10-3; d_gene: TRBD1; CDR3aa: CAITRTGSYEQYF
v_gene: TRBV9; d_gene: .; CDR3aa: CASSPGTTHYGYTF
v_gene: TRBV6-5; d_gene: TRBD1; CDR3aa: CASSTGTGAPGELFF
v_gene: TRBV7-2; d_gene: TRBD2; CDR3aa: CASSLAGLAEYEQYF
v_gene: TRBV6-6; d_gene: TRBD1; CDR3aa: CASSLTGASGNTIYF
v_gene: TRBV28; d_gene: .; CDR3aa: CASSLGGAVGNTIYF
v_gene: TRBV28; d_gene: .; CDR3aa: CASTETSGLARTQYF
v_gene: TRBV18; d_gene: TRBD1; CDR3aa: CASSRGQEINEKLFF
v_gene: TRBV7-9; d_gene: TRBD2; CDR3aa: CASSLPSGRDRETQYF
v_gene: TRBV27; d_gene: .; CDR3aa: CASSFVGGWTMEKLFF
v_gene: TRBV27; d_gene: .; CDR3aa: CASSLLAVDQETQYF